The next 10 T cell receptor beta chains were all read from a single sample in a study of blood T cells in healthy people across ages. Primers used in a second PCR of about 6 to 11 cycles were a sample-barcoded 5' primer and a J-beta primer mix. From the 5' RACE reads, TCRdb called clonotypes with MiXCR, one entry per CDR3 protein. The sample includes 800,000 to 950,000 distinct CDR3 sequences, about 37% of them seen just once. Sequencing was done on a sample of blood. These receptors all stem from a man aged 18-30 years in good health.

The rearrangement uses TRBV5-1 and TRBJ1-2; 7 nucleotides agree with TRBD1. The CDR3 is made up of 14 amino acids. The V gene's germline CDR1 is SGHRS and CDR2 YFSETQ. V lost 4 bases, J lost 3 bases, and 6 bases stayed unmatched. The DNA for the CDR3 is TGCGCCAGCAGCCAGCGGGACAGTTACTATGGCTACACCTTC. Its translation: CASSQRDSYYGYTF.

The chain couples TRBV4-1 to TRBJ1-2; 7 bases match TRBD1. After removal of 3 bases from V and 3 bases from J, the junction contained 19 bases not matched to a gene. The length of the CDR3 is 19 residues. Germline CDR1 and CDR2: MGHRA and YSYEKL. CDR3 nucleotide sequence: TGCGCCAGCAGCCACTCAAGAAGGGGGCCTTCCCATGGGGACTATGGCTACACCTTC. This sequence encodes CASSHSRRGPSHGDYGYTF.

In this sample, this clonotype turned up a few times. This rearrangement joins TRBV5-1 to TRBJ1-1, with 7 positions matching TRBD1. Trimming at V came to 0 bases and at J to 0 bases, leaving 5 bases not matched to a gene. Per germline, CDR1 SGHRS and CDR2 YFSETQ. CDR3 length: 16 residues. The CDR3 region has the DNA TGCGCCAGCAGCTTGGGTCCAGGGGGTCTGAACACTGAAGCTTTCTTT. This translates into CASSLGPGGLNTEAFF. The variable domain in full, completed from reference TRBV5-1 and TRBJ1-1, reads KAGVTQTPRYLIKTRGQQVTLSCSPISGHRSVSWYQQTPGQGLQFLFEYFSETQRNKGNFPGRFSGRQFSNSRSEMNVSTLELGDSALYLCASSLGPGGLNTEAFFGQGTRLTVV.

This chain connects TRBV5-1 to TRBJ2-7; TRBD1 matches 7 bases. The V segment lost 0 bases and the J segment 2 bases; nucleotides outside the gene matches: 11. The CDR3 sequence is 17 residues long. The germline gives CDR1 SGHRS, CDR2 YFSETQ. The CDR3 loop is CASSLGPGTESPYEQYF. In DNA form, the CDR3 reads TGCGCCAGCAGCTTGGGCCCCGGGACAGAGAGCCCCTACGAGCAGTACTTC.

The CDR3, as DNA: TGTGCCAGCAGCTTTTCGGATTCTCTGCCCCAGCATTTT. Translated: CASSFSDSLPQHF. V and J are TRBV7-2 and TRBJ1-5; D gene unclear. This CDR3 comprises 13 residues. V was shortened by 3 bases and J by 9 bases, with 12 bases between the two germline ends. The germline V gene encodes CDR1 SGHTA and CDR2 FQGNSA.

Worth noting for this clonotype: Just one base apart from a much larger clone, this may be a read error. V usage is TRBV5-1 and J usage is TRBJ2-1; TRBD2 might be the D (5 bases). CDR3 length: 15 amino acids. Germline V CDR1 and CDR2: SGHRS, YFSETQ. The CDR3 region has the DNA TGCGCCAGCAGCCCGGAGGTGAGCTCCCACAATGAGCAGTTCTTC. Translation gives CASSPEVSSHNEQFF.

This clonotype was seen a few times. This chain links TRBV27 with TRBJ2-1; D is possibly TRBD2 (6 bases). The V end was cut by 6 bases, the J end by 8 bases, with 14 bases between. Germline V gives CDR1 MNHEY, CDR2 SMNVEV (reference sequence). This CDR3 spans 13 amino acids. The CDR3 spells CASRGTGIDEQFF. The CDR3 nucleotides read TGTGCCAGCAGAGGGACTGGCATCGATGAGCAGTTCTTC.

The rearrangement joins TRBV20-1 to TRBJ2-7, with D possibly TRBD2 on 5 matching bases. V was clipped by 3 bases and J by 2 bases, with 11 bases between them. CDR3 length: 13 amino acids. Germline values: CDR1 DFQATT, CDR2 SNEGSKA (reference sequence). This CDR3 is CSASSEATYEQYF. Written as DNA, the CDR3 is TGCAGTGCTAGTTCGGAGGCGACCTACGAGCAGTACTTC.

This CDR3 reads CASSPHRPEQYF. DNA for the CDR3: TGTGCCAGCAGTCCCCACAGGCCCGAGCAGTACTTC. The chain couples TRBV6-1 to TRBJ2-7; possibly TRBD1 for D (5 bases). The CDR3 has 12 residues. V lost 5 bases and J 6 bases, leaving 11 bases between the germline ends. Germline V gene data show CDR1 as MNHNS and CDR2 as SASEGT.

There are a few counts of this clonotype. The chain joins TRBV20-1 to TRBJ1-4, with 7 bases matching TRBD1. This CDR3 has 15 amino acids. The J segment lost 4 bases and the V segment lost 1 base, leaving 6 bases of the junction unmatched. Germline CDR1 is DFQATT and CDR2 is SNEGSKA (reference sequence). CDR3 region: CSARASGQSNEKLFF. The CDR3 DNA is TGCAGTGCTAGAGCGTCGGGACAGAGTAATGAAAAACTGTTTTTT.